The 19 T cell receptor beta chains listed next were all sequenced from one sample in a study of cytomegalovirus exposure and HLA in healthy donors. Primers for the PCR totalled 60 Vbeta and 13 Jbeta. Data came from immunoSEQ multiplex PCR; TCRdb stores just in-frame clones and leaves some out. Of around 120,000 clones listed, roughly four fifths are singletons. Specimen: PBMCs. Every receptor here comes from a woman in her thirties or forties in good health and CMV-seropositive.

This chain joins TRBV5-4 and TRBJ2-1, with TRBD2 identical over 11 bases. The germline gives CDR1 SGHNT, CDR2 YYREEE (reference sequence). This CDR3 comprises 19 residues. The V gene end was trimmed by 2 bases and the J gene end by 6 bases; junction bases not matched to a gene: 16. Written as DNA, the CDR3 is TGTGCCAGCAGCTTTTTGTTACTAGCGGGAGTTCGTACAGGCAATGAGCAGTTCTTC. The encoded protein is CASSFLLLAGVRTGNEQFF.

The chain employs TRBV4-3 and TRBJ2-5; TRBD2 aligns across 10 bases. Germline V gene lookup returns CDR1 LGHNA and CDR2 YSLEER. Germline trimming cut 0 bases from V and 3 bases from J; bases unmatched to any gene: 4. The CDR3 length is 16 residues. CDR3 coding DNA: TGCGCCAGCAGCCAAGAAAGCGGGAGGGTAAAAGAGACCCAGTACTTC. Its translation: CASSQESGRVKETQYF.

The rearrangement uses TRBV6-1 and TRBJ2-5, with 10 bases aligning to TRBD1. The CDR3 spans 17 residues. Losses at the gene ends were 3 bases for V and 6 bases for J; bases not matched to a gene: 13. CDR1 and CDR2 (germline): MNHNS, SASEGT. In DNA, the CDR3 is TGTGCCAGCAGTGATGTGCCGGGACAGGGGTTGGGAAAGACCCAGTACTTC. Protein: CASSDVPGQGLGKTQYF.

The genes are TRBV4-1 and TRBJ1-2; D is undetermined. V lost 1 base, J lost 0 bases, and 9 bases lay in between. The CDR3 has 15 amino acids. Germline CDR1 is MGHRA and CDR2 is YSYEKL. DNA of the CDR3: TGCGCCAGCAGCCAAGGGGAGGTAGCTAACTATGGCTACACCTTC. Translated, it gives CASSQGEVANYGYTF.

The chain recombines TRBV5-6 with TRBJ2-7; TRBD2 matches 15 bases. This CDR3 is 18 amino acids long. The V gene's germline CDR1 is SGHDT and CDR2 YYEEEE. V shed 0 bases and J 2 bases; nucleotides not matched to a gene: 6. CDR3 loop: CASSLEGLAGGRPYEQYF. As DNA, the CDR3 is TGTGCCAGCAGCTTGGAGGGACTAGCGGGAGGCCGACCCTACGAGCAGTACTTC. The full variable domain, completed using reference TRBV5-6 and TRBJ2-7, is DAGVTQSPTHLIKTRGQQVTLRCSPKSGHDTVSWYQQALGQGPQFIFQYYEEEERQRGNFPDRFSGHQFPNYSSELNVNALLLGDSALYLCASSLEGLAGGRPYEQYFGPGTRLTVT.

The V gene is TRBV9, the J gene TRBJ2-5, with a weak D call TRBD1 (6 bases). V gave up 4 bases and J gave up 5 bases, with 12 bases separating them. The CDR3 consists of 13 residues. In germline, CDR1 is SGDLS, CDR2 YYNGEE. The CDR3 sequence: CASSPQGWETQYF. The CDR3 DNA reads TGTGCCAGCAGCCCTCAGGGGTGGGAGACCCAGTACTTC.

This chain joins TRBV7-9 and TRBJ2-7; D gene ambiguous. There are 13 residues in the CDR3. CDR1 and CDR2 (germline): SEHNR, FQNEAQ (reference sequence). The germline V and J ends were trimmed by 1 base and 6 bases, with 10 bases remaining between them. CDR3 sequence reads: CASSLVGSVEQYF. The CDR3 DNA reads as TGTGCCAGCAGCTTAGTGGGCAGTGTCGAGCAGTACTTC.

The CDR3 DNA reads TGTGCCAGCAGCGTAGCTGGGGCAGACGAGCAGTACTTC. Its protein product is CASSVAGADEQYF. J is TRBJ2-7 and V is TRBV9; D perhaps matches TRBD1 (5 bases). This CDR3 is 13 amino acids long. The germline CDR1 and CDR2 sequences are SGDLS and YYNGEE. V was pared by 0 bases and J by 5 bases, with 9 bases between. The entire variable domain, with the rest obtained from reference TRBV9 and TRBJ2-7, is as follows: DSGVTQTPKHLITATGQRVTLRCSPRSGDLSVYWYQQSLDQGLQFLIQYYNGEERAKGNILERFSAQQFPDLHSELNLSSLELGDSALYFCASSVAGADEQYFGPGTRLTVT.

The count of this clone is one. This chain links TRBV5-6 with TRBJ1-2, with D maybe TRBD1 (5 bases). CDR3 length: 14 amino acids. Germline V gene lookup returns CDR1 SGHDT and CDR2 YYEEEE. Deletions cut 0 bases from V and 4 bases from J, with 10 bases between. In DNA, the CDR3 is TGTGCCAGCAGCTTGGGACAGCATTCCTATGGCTACACCTTC. Translated: CASSLGQHSYGYTF.

The chain carries TRBV15 and TRBJ2-3; 8 bases fit TRBD2. CDR1 is LNHNV, CDR2 YYDKDF, per germline (reference sequence). The CDR3 length is 16 residues. V trimming: 0 bases; J trimming: 1 base; junction bases outside the gene matches: 3. This CDR3 reads CATSRDREGGTDTQYF. CDR3 bases: TGTGCCACCAGCAGAGATCGGGAGGGGGGCACAGATACGCAGTATTTT. Together with reference TRBV15 and TRBJ2-3, the CDR3 gives the full variable domain: DAMVIQNPRYQVTQFGKPVTLSCSQTLNHNVMYWYQQKSSQAPKLLFHYYDKDFNNEADTPDNFQSRRPNTSFCFLDIRSPGLGDTAMYLCATSRDREGGTDTQYFGPGTRLTVL.

J is TRBJ1-5 and V is TRBV7-2, with 7 nucleotides matching TRBD1. CDR3 length: 15 amino acids. Unmatched junction bases numbered 10, after V lost 5 bases and J lost 6 bases. CDR1 SGHTA and CDR2 FQGNSA come from the germline V gene. The CDR3 spells CASSPRGDRRQPQHF. DNA of the CDR3: TGTGCCAGCAGCCCCAGGGGGGATCGCCGTCAGCCCCAGCATTTT.

This sequence joins TRBV4-3 and TRBJ2-7, with 11 bases identical to TRBD1. CDR3 size: 18 residues. Trimming at V came to 0 bases and at J to 1 base, leaving 8 bases not matched to a gene. CDR1 LGHNA and CDR2 YSLEER come from the germline V gene. CDR3 in DNA: TGCGCCAGCAGCCAAGATTGGGTCCGGGACAGGGGGTCCTACGAGCAGTACTTC. This encodes CASSQDWVRDRGSYEQYF.

The chain has TRBV7-3 and TRBJ2-7; perhaps TRBD2 as D (5 bases). The germline V gene encodes CDR1 SGHTA and CDR2 FQGTGA. V was pared by 2 bases and J by 3 bases, with 11 bases between. The CDR3 contains 14 residues. The chain's CDR3 is CASSLFPGNYEQYF. CDR3 DNA sequence: TGTGCCAGCAGCTTATTCCCGGGGAACTACGAGCAGTACTTC.

The chain employs TRBV19 and TRBJ2-7; 9 bases match TRBD2. The CDR3 consists of 15 residues. Germline assignment: CDR1 LNHDA and CDR2 SQIVND (reference sequence). Germline trimming cut 5 bases from V and 5 bases from J; bases unmatched to any gene: 10. This chain's CDR3 is CASSELSGSMNEQYF. CDR3 DNA: TGTGCCAGTAGTGAACTTAGCGGGAGTATGAACGAGCAGTACTTC.

The CDR3 nucleotides are TGTGCCAGCAGCCTCGAGGTTCCCACCGGGGAGCTGTTTTTT. Amino acids: CASSLEVPTGELFF. V usage is TRBV9 and J usage is TRBJ2-2, with D unresolved. With 4 bases removed from V and 4 bases from J, the gap between germline ends came to 11 bases. This CDR3 is built from 14 residues. CDR1 is SGDLS and CDR2 is YYNGEE in the germline V gene.

The rearrangement links TRBV15 to TRBJ2-7, with 11 bases that match TRBD2. CDR1 is LNHNV, CDR2 YYDKDF, per germline (reference sequence). The length of the CDR3 is 16 residues. The V segment lost 0 bases and the J segment 7 bases; nucleotides outside the gene matches: 8. This CDR3 is CATSRDLLAGAWEQYF. DNA of the CDR3: TGTGCCACCAGCAGAGATTTACTAGCGGGGGCCTGGGAGCAGTACTTC.

This rearrangement joins TRBV6-1 to TRBJ2-7, with TRBD2 matching 7 bases. The CDR3 has 15 residues. Germline-derived CDR1 and CDR2 are MNHNS and SASEGT. Trimming cost V 3 bases and J 0 bases; bases outside gene matches: 5. CDR3 nucleotides: TGTGCCAGCAGTGAGTTCCGGGACTACTCCTACGAGCAGTACTTC. Translation gives CASSEFRDYSYEQYF.

The chain carries TRBV5-6 and TRBJ2-7, with a tentative D call TRBD1 (6 bases). This CDR3 has 13 residues. Trimming shortened V by 0 bases and J by 4 bases, and 8 bases separated the two germline ends. In germline, CDR1 is SGHDT, CDR2 YYEEEE. The CDR3 is CASSLEDRYEQYF. For the CDR3, the DNA is TGTGCCAGCAGCTTGGAGGACAGATACGAGCAGTACTTC.

This chain connects TRBV19 to TRBJ2-2; TRBD1 agrees at 8 bases. Germline assignment: CDR1 LNHDA and CDR2 SQIVND (reference sequence). The CDR3 is 18 residues long. J was trimmed by 2 bases and V by 4 bases; bases with no gene match: 12. This CDR3 is CASSTGQAMILNTGELFF. The CDR3 region has the DNA TGTGCCAGTAGTACGGGACAGGCGATGATACTAAACACCGGGGAGCTGTTTTTT.